A selection of T cell receptor beta chains follows, all from one sample in a study of cytomegalovirus exposure and HLA in healthy donors. The protocol was immunoSEQ multiplex PCR, while the TCRdb copy is restricted to in-frame clones and leaves out a portion. Of about 130,000 clones listed, approximately 80% were seen once; the top ten hold approximately 4.2%. Material for sequencing was PBMCs. Receptors originate from a male donor in good health and CMV-seropositive. The CDR3 runs from the conserved cysteine through the conserved F or W. The order of the fields is J gene, CDR3 length, V gene, clone size, D gene, CDR3 DNA, CDR3 protein. A D gene is named only where the DNA matches it firmly. Rows give clone size only sometimes, using once, few, many, or a class for an expanded clone.

j_gene: TRBJ1-3
len: 16
v_gene: TRBV9
abundance: .
d_gene: .
CDR3nt: TGTGCCAGCAGCGTAGATCGGGGGGGTCGTGGAAACACCATATATTTT
CDR3aa: CASSVDRGGRGNTIYF

j_gene: TRBJ1-1
len: 14
v_gene: TRBV28
abundance: few
d_gene: .
CDR3nt: TGTGCCAGCAGGCGAGTGACAGCGAACACTGAAGCTTTCTTT
CDR3aa: CASRRVTANTEAFF

j_gene: TRBJ1-5
len: 16
v_gene: TRBV4-2
abundance: .
d_gene: .
CDR3nt: TGTGCCAGCAGCCAGGGGTCACAGGGCGGCAATCAGCCCCAGCATTTT
CDR3aa: CASSQGSQGGNQPQHF

j_gene: TRBJ2-7
len: 11
v_gene: TRBV6-5
abundance: .
d_gene: .
CDR3nt: TGTGCCAGCAGTAACAACTACGAGCAGTACTTC
CDR3aa: CASSNNYEQYF

j_gene: TRBJ1-1
len: 16
v_gene: TRBV5-1
abundance: .
d_gene: TRBD1
CDR3nt: TGCGCCAGCAACCCTGATAATGGACAGGGGGACACTGAAGCTTTCTTT
CDR3aa: CASNPDNGQGDTEAFF

j_gene: TRBJ2-1
len: 11
v_gene: TRBV28
abundance: .
d_gene: TRBD2
CDR3nt: TGTGCCAGCGCTAGCGGAGCCGAGCAGTTCTTC
CDR3aa: CASASGAEQFF

j_gene: TRBJ1-1
len: 12
v_gene: TRBV7-9
abundance: few
d_gene: .
CDR3nt: TGTTCCAGCAGCCTCGACTACACTGAAGCTTTCTTT
CDR3aa: CSSSLDYTEAFF

j_gene: TRBJ2-7
len: 13
v_gene: TRBV7-6
abundance: .
d_gene: .
CDR3nt: TGTGCCAGCAGCCCCCTTCCAGGGGCCGAGCAGTACTTC
CDR3aa: CASSPLPGAEQYF

j_gene: TRBJ2-3
len: 15
v_gene: TRBV5-1
abundance: few
d_gene: TRBD2
CDR3nt: TGCGCCAGCAGCCCAGTTAGCGGGAGAACAGATACGCAGTATTTT
CDR3aa: CASSPVSGRTDTQYF

j_gene: TRBJ2-2
len: 16
v_gene: TRBV4-1
abundance: .
d_gene: .
CDR3nt: TGCGCCAGCAGCCAAGTTTTGCGGGTGGGCACCGGGGAGCTGTTTTTT
CDR3aa: CASSQVLRVGTGELFF

j_gene: TRBJ1-2
len: 13
v_gene: TRBV19
abundance: once
d_gene: TRBD1
CDR3nt: TGTGCCAGTCGAGGACAGGACCACTATGGCTACACCTTC
CDR3aa: CASRGQDHYGYTF

j_gene: TRBJ2-7
len: 13
v_gene: TRBV28
abundance: .
d_gene: .
CDR3nt: TGTGCCAGCAGTTTATTTTACGGCTACGAGCAGTACTTC
CDR3aa: CASSLFYGYEQYF

j_gene: TRBJ1-5
len: 14
v_gene: TRBV2
abundance: .
d_gene: .
CDR3nt: TGTGCCAGCATGGAAGTCAGGGGCAATCAGCCCCAGCATTTT
CDR3aa: CASMEVRGNQPQHF

j_gene: TRBJ2-1
len: 15
v_gene: TRBV10-3
abundance: .
d_gene: .
CDR3nt: TGTGCCATCAGTGAGGGTTTACTAGGGAGCAATGAGCAGTTCTTC
CDR3aa: CAISEGLLGSNEQFF

j_gene: TRBJ1-2
len: 12
v_gene: TRBV18
abundance: .
d_gene: TRBD1
CDR3nt: TGTGCCAGCTCACTACAGGGGAATGGCTACACCTTC
CDR3aa: CASSLQGNGYTF

j_gene: TRBJ1-1
len: 13
v_gene: TRBV30
abundance: .
d_gene: .
CDR3nt: TGTGCCTGGAGTGTGGAGACCAACACTGAAGCTTTCTTT
CDR3aa: CAWSVETNTEAFF

j_gene: TRBJ1-2
len: 17
v_gene: TRBV18
abundance: .
d_gene: .
CDR3nt: TGTGCCAGCTCACCAATACGGACAGACATAGCTAACTATGGCTACACCTTC
CDR3aa: CASSPIRTDIANYGYTF

j_gene: TRBJ2-2
len: 16
v_gene: TRBV4-1
abundance: .
d_gene: .
CDR3nt: TGCGCCAGCAGCCAAGTTGACAGGTCGTACACCGGGGAGCTGTTTTTT
CDR3aa: CASSQVDRSYTGELFF

j_gene: TRBJ2-1
len: 14
v_gene: TRBV11-3
abundance: .
d_gene: .
CDR3nt: TGTGCCAGCAGCTTAGGGGCTAGCGTCAATGAGCAGTTCTTC
CDR3aa: CASSLGASVNEQFF

j_gene: TRBJ2-5
len: 16
v_gene: TRBV6-1
abundance: few
d_gene: TRBD2
CDR3nt: TGTGCCAGCAGTGAGGTACTAGCGGGGATAAAAGAGACCCAGTACTTC
CDR3aa: CASSEVLAGIKETQYF

j_gene: TRBJ1-2
len: 14
v_gene: TRBV7-9
abundance: .
d_gene: .
CDR3nt: TGTGCCAGCAGCTACGAGACAGTTAACTATGGCTACACCTTC
CDR3aa: CASSYETVNYGYTF

j_gene: TRBJ1-5
len: 14
v_gene: TRBV7-8
abundance: .
d_gene: .
CDR3nt: TGTGCCAGCAGCTTGGGGGTGGGGAGGCAGCCCCAGCATTTT
CDR3aa: CASSLGVGRQPQHF

j_gene: TRBJ2-1
len: 15
v_gene: TRBV7-8
abundance: .
d_gene: .
CDR3nt: TGTGCCAGCAGCGCCGCTGGCGGAGACTACAATGAGCAGTTCTTC
CDR3aa: CASSAAGGDYNEQFF

j_gene: TRBJ2-2
len: 15
v_gene: TRBV7-7
abundance: .
d_gene: TRBD2
CDR3nt: TGTGCCAGCAGCTCACTAGCGGGGGATACCGGGGAGCTGTTTTTT
CDR3aa: CASSSLAGDTGELFF

j_gene: TRBJ2-3
len: 14
v_gene: TRBV7-9
abundance: .
d_gene: .
CDR3nt: TGTGCCAGCAGCTTATGGGACTGCACAGATACGCAGTATTTT
CDR3aa: CASSLWDCTDTQYF